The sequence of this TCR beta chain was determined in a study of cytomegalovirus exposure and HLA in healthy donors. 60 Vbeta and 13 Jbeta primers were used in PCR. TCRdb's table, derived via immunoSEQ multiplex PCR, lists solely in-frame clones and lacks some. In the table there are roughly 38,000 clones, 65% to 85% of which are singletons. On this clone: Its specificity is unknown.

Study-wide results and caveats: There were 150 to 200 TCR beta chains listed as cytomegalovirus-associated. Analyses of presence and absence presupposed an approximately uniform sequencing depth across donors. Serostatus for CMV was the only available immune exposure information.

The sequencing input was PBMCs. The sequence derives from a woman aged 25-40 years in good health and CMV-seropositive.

The CDR3 nucleotides read TGCGCCAGCAGCTGGGGACAGGGTAACACTGAAGCTTTCTTT. Its protein product is CASSWGQGNTEAFF. This chain links TRBV5-1 with TRBJ1-1, with TRBD1 identical over 9 bases. Trimming removed 3 bases from V and 2 bases from J; junction bases left unmatched: 2. In germline, CDR1 is SGHRS, CDR2 YFSETQ. There are 14 residues in the CDR3.